This T cell receptor beta chain emerged from a study of cytomegalovirus exposure and HLA in healthy donors. Study-wide results and caveats: Presence/absence results assume similar sequencing depth per donor, which may not hold. Some V segments could not be told apart, so they were left out, TRBV6-2 and TRBV6-3 among them. Some highly shared sequence variants likely arose as a pipeline artifact.

In the case of this clone: The antigen remains unidentified.

Both 60 Vbeta primers and 13 Jbeta primers went into the PCR. Method: immunoSEQ multiplex PCR; TCRdb's copy keeps in-frame clones and lacks some. The sample has roughly 200,000 clones; roughly 78% are singletons. Germline V CDR1 and CDR2: MGHRA, YSYEKL. The CDR3 has 16 amino acids. V lost 1 base and J lost 4; bases outside the gene matches: 6. The rearrangement joins TRBV4-1 to TRBJ1-3; 8 nucleotides line up with TRBD1. The receptor was derived from a woman aged 25 to 39 in good health and CMV-seropositive. The sample comprised PBMCs. DNA for the CDR3: TGCGCCAGCAGCCAAGCTACAGGGGGATCCGGAAACACCATATATTTT. The encoded protein is CASSQATGGSGNTIYF.